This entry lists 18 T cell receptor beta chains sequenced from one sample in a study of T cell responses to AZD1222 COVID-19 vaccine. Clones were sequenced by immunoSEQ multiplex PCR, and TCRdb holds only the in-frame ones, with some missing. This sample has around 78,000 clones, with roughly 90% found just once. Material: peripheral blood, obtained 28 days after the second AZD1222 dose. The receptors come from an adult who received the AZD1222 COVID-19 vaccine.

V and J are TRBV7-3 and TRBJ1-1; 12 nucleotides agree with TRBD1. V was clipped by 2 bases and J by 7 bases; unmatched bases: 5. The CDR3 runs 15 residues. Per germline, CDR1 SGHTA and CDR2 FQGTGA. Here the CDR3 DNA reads TGTGCCAGCAGCTTATGGGACAGGGGGCTCGGTGAAGCTTTCTTT. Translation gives CASSLWDRGLGEAFF.

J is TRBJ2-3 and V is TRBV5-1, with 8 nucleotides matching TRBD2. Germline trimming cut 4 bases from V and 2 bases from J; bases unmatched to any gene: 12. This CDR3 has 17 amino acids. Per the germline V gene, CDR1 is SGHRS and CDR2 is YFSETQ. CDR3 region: CASSLWGSGDNTDTQYF. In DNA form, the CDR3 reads TGCGCCAGCAGCCTTTGGGGTAGCGGGGACAACACAGATACGCAGTATTTT.

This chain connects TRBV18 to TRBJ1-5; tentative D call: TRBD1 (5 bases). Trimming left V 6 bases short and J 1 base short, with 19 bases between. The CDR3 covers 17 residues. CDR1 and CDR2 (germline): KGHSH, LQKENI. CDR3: CASSLNTLGESNQPQHF. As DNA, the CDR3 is TGTGCCAGCTCTCTAAACACCCTGGGGGAAAGCAATCAGCCCCAGCATTTT.

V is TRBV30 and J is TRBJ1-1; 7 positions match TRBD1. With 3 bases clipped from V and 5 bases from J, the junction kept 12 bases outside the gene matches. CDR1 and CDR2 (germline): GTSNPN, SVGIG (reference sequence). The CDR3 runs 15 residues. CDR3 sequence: CAWRAKQGFATEAFF. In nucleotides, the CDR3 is TGTGCCTGGAGGGCCAAACAGGGGTTTGCGACTGAAGCTTTCTTT.

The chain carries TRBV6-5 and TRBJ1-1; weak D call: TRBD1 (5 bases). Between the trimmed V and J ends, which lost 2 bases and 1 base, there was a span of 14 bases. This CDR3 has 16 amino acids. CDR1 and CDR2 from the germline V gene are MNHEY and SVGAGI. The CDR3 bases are TGTGCCAGCAGTTACCACGCACCCCAGGGGAACACTGAAGCTTTCTTT. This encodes CASSYHAPQGNTEAFF.

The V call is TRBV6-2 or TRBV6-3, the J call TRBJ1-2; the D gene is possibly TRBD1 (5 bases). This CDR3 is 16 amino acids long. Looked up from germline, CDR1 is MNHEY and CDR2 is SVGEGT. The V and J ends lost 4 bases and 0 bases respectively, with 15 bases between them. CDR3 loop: CASSSNRDSPNYGYTF. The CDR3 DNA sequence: TGTGCCAGCAGTTCCAACCGAGACAGCCCTAACTATGGCTACACCTTC.

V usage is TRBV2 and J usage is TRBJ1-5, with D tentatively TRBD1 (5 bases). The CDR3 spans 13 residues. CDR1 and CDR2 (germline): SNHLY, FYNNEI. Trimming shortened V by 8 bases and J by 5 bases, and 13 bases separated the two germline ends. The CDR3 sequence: CASGVGGDQPQHF. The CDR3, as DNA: TGTGCCAGCGGCGTAGGAGGGGATCAGCCCCAGCATTTT. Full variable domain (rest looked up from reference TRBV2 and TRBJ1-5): EPEVTQTPSHQVTQMGQEVILRCVPISNHLYFYWYRQILGQKVEFLVSFYNNEISEKSEIFDDQFSVERPDGSNFTLKIRSTKLEDSAMYFCASGVGGDQPQHFGDGTRLSIL.

CDR3 nucleotide sequence: TGTGCCAGCAGTTCTAACACAGATACGCAGTATTTT. It specifies CASSSNTDTQYF. This chain links TRBV12-3 or TRBV12-4 with TRBJ2-3; no definite D call. There are 12 residues in the CDR3. V lost 4 bases to trimming and J lost 2 bases, with 4 bases between them.

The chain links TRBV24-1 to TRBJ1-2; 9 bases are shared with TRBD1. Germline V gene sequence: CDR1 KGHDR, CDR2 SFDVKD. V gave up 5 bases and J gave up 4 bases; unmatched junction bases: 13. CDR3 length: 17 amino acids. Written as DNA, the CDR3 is TGTGCCACCAGTGGAAAACCGGGACAGGGCCGGGTCTATGGCTACACCTTC. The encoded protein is CATSGKPGQGRVYGYTF.

Here the CDR3 DNA reads TGTGCCAGCAGCGTAGCTATCTCCCCGATAGACATCCTAGAGACCCAGTACTTC. It encodes CASSVAISPIDILETQYF. This rearrangement joins TRBV9 to TRBJ2-5; no firm D call. From germline, CDR1 is SGDLS and CDR2 YYNGEE. The CDR3 runs 18 residues. V lost 0 bases and J 4 bases, leaving 22 bases between the germline ends.

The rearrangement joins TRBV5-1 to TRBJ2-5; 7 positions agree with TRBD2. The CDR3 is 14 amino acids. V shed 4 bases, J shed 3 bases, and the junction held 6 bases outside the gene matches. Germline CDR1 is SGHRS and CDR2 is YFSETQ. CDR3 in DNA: TGCGCCAGCAGCCCGGGAGGCGGAAAAGAGACCCAGTACTTC. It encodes CASSPGGGKETQYF.

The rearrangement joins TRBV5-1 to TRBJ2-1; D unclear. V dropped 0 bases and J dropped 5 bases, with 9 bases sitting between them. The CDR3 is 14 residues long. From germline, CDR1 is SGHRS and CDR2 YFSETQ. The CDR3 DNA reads TGCGCCAGCAGCTTGGCCCCAGCCAACAATGAGCAGTTCTTC. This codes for CASSLAPANNEQFF.

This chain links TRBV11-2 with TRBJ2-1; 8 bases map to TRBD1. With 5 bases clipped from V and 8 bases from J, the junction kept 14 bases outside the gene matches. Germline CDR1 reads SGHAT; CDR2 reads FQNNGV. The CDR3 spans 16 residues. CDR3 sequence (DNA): TGTGCCAGCAGCCAAGTGGAAGGGCAGGGGGCGGATGAGCAGTTCTTC. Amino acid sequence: CASSQVEGQGADEQFF.

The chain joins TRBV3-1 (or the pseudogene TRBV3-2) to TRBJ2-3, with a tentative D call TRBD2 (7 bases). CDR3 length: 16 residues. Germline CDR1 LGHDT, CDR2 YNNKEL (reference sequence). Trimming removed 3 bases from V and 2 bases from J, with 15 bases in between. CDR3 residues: CASSQEGGGPTDTQYF. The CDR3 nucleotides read TGTGCCAGCAGCCAGGAGGGGGGGGGCCCCACAGATACGCAGTATTTT.

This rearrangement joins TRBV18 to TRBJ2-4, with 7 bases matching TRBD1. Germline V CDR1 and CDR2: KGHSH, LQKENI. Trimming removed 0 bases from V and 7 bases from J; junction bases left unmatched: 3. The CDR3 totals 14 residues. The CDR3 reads CASSPPLDRNIQYF. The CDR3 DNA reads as TGTGCCAGCTCACCACCGCTGGACAGGAACATTCAGTACTTC.

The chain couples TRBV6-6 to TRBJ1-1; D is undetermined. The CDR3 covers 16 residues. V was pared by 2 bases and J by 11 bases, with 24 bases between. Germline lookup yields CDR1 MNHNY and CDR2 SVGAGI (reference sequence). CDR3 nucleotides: TGTGCCAGCAGTTACGGCGGGCCGATCATTTCTCACCGGGCTTTCTTT. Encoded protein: CASSYGGPIISHRAFF.

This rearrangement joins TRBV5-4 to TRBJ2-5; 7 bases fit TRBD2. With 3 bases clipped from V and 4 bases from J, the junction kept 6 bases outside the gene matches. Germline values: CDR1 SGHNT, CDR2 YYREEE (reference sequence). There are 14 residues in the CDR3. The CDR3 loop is CASSSPGLLETQYF. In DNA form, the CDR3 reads TGTGCCAGCAGCTCGCCGGGACTACTAGAGACCCAGTACTTC.

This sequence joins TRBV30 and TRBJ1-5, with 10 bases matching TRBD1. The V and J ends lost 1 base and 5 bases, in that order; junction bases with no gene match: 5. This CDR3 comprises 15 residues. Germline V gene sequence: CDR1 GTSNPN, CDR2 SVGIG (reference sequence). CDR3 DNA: TGTGCCTGGAGTGCGCCGGGACAGGGGTATCAGCCCCAGCATTTT. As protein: CAWSAPGQGYQPQHF.